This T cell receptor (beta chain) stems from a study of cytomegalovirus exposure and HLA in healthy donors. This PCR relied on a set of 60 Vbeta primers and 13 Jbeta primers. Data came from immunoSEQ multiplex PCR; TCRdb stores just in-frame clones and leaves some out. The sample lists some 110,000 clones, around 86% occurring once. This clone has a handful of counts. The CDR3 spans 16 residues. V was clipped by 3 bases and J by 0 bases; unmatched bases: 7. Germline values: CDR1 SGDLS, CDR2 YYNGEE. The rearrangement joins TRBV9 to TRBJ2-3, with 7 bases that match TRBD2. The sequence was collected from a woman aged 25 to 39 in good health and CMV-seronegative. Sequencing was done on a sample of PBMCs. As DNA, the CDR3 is TGTGCCAGCAGCGGGGGGGGACTACTTAGCACAGATACGCAGTATTTT. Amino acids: CASSGGGLLSTDTQYF.